The 18 T cell receptor beta chains in this list originate from one sample, sequenced in a study of cytomegalovirus exposure and HLA in healthy donors. The PCR had 60 Vbeta and 13 Jbeta primers. Assay used: immunoSEQ multiplex PCR; TCRdb lists only in-frame clones, some missing. Among about 190,000 clones, 80% to 85% were seen once, and the ten largest hold about 2%. The specimen sequenced was PBMCs. The receptors originated from a woman under 30 in good health and CMV-seropositive.

The chain carries TRBV10-2 and TRBJ1-4; possibly TRBD1 for D (5 bases). Germline V gene data show CDR1 as WSHSY and CDR2 as SAAADI. V lost 2 bases and J lost 7, with 8 bases in between. The CDR3 is 13 amino acids. CDR3 in amino acids: CASSEAGGEKLFF. The CDR3, as DNA: TGCGCCAGCAGTGAGGCGGGGGGTGAAAAACTGTTTTTT.

V is TRBV4-1 and J is TRBJ2-5; 14 bases fit TRBD2. V lost 4 bases, J lost 4 bases, and 2 bases stayed unmatched. Looked up from germline, CDR1 is MGHRA and CDR2 is YSYEKL. There are 15 residues in the CDR3. The CDR3 sequence is CASSRGLAGGETQYF. The DNA for the CDR3 is TGCGCCAGCAGCCGTGGACTAGCGGGGGGAGAGACCCAGTACTTC.

V and J are TRBV6-1 and TRBJ2-5; 9 nucleotides agree with TRBD2. CDR3 length equals 13 residues. Germline loops: CDR1 MNHNS, CDR2 SASEGT. Losses at the gene ends were 7 bases for V and 1 base for J; bases not matched to a gene: 1. The CDR3 DNA reads TGTGCCAGCACGCGGGGGGGCCAAGAGACCCAGTACTTC. It encodes CASTRGGQETQYF.

This clone turned up a few times. The chain joins TRBV11-2 to TRBJ1-1; 10 positions match TRBD1. Looked up from germline, CDR1 is SGHAT and CDR2 is FQNNGV. J was trimmed by 3 bases and V by 0 bases; bases with no gene match: 4. The CDR3 runs to 16 residues. Here the CDR3 DNA reads TGTGCCAGCAGCTTAGACAGACAGGGGGCCTACACTGAAGCTTTCTTT. It yields the protein CASSLDRQGAYTEAFF.

V is TRBV19 and J is TRBJ2-3; a possible D gene is TRBD2 (6 bases). This CDR3 spans 12 amino acids. The ends were cut back, 6 bases at V and 3 bases at J, with 7 bases in the middle. Germline lookup yields CDR1 LNHDA and CDR2 SQIVND (reference sequence). The CDR3 reads CASRGTTDTQYF. As DNA, the CDR3 is TGTGCCAGTAGGGGGACTACAGATACGCAGTATTTT.

This chain connects TRBV5-1 to TRBJ2-7; 7 nucleotides line up with TRBD1. Germline V lookup: CDR1 SGHRS, CDR2 YFSETQ. This CDR3 contains 16 residues. Germline trimming cut 0 bases from V and 4 bases from J; bases unmatched to any gene: 10. The CDR3 is CASSLDVGGPFYEQYV. In nucleotides, the CDR3 is TGCGCCAGCAGCTTGGATGTAGGGGGCCCTTTTTACGAGCAGTACGTC.

This chain connects TRBV29-1 to TRBJ2-5, with 9 nucleotides matching TRBD2. The V gene end was trimmed by 4 bases and the J gene end by 5 bases; junction bases not matched to a gene: 20. The length of the CDR3 is 18 residues. CDR1 SQVTM and CDR2 ANQGSEA come from the germline V gene. The CDR3, as DNA: TGCAGCGTTGTTAAAGGGGGCTTTGGCGGGGGGGCCCCTGAGACCCAGTACTTC. As protein: CSVVKGGFGGGAPETQYF.

This chain connects TRBV6-1 to TRBJ2-5; D unclear. The end of the DNA is better explained by TRBJ2-7, so the J call may be wrong. The CDR3 loop spans 14 amino acids. Germline CDR1 reads MNHNS; CDR2 reads SASEGT. The CDR3 protein is CASTRARLPYEQYF. CDR3 DNA sequence: TGTGCCAGCACCCGAGCCCGACTTCCCTACGAGCAGTACTTC.

The genes are TRBV7-3 and TRBJ1-1, with 7 nucleotides matching TRBD1. V was clipped by 5 bases and J by 8 bases; unmatched bases: 11. Looked up from germline, CDR1 is SGHTA and CDR2 is FQGTGA. CDR3 length: 14 residues. The CDR3 here is CASSETQGRGEAFF. The CDR3 DNA reads as TGTGCCAGCAGCGAAACACAGGGGCGAGGGGAAGCTTTCTTT.

This chain connects TRBV7-9 to TRBJ1-1; D not certain. The CDR3 has 12 amino acids. The V gene lost 8 bases and the J gene lost 1 base, with 8 bases spanning the gap. CDR1 SEHNR and CDR2 FQNEAQ come from the germline V gene (reference sequence). CDR3 in amino acids: CASSQKNTEAFF. The CDR3 nucleotides read TGTGCCAGCTCTCAGAAGAACACTGAAGCTTTCTTT.

Comments on this clone: Other DNA sequences of this sample code for an identical CDR3. The rearrangement uses TRBV7-2 and TRBJ1-1; D is unresolved. Trimming pared 1 base from V and 2 bases from J, leaving 5 bases between. CDR1 and CDR2 (germline): SGHTA, FQGNSA. This CDR3 spans 13 amino acids. The CDR3 protein is CASSLDRNTEAFF. The CDR3 DNA reads as TGTGCCAGCAGCTTAGACAGAAACACTGAAGCTTTCTTT.

For this clone: This CDR3 is also generated by other DNA sequences in the sample. The chain uses TRBV7-3 and TRBJ2-3; D is ambiguous. This CDR3 comprises 13 residues. Looked up from germline, CDR1 is SGHTA and CDR2 is FQGTGA. Trimming cost V 5 bases and J 0 bases, with 6 bases left between them. The CDR3 spells CASSPGSTDTQYF. CDR3 coding DNA: TGTGCCAGCAGCCCCGGGAGCACAGATACGCAGTATTTT.

This clone has just a few counts. The genes are TRBV19 and TRBJ1-2; D is perhaps TRBD1 (5 bases). The V end lost 2 bases, the J end lost 7 bases, and 14 bases lay between the germline ends. Germline CDR1 and CDR2: LNHDA and SQIVND (reference sequence). CDR3 length equals 14 residues. Here the CDR3 DNA reads TGTGCCAGTAGTATAAGGGGTGGGATAGCTGGCTACACCTTC. Its translation is CASSIRGGIAGYTF.

The chain combines TRBV19 with TRBJ1-5; 10 nucleotides align to TRBD1. The CDR3 contains 14 residues. V trimming: 5 bases; J trimming: 6 bases; junction bases outside the gene matches: 4. From germline, CDR1 is LNHDA and CDR2 SQIVND (reference sequence). The CDR3 sequence: CASSDRGQVQPQHF. CDR3 bases: TGTGCCAGTAGTGACAGGGGGCAGGTTCAGCCCCAGCATTTT.

This chain links TRBV6-1 with TRBJ2-1; 9 bases agree with TRBD1. Per germline, CDR1 MNHNS and CDR2 SASEGT. The J segment lost 2 bases and the V segment lost 6 bases, leaving 5 bases of the junction unmatched. The CDR3 length is 15 residues. CDR3 bases: TGTGCCAGCAGCTCTGACAGGGGGACCTACAATGAGCAGTTCTTC. It encodes CASSSDRGTYNEQFF.

The CDR3 sequence: CAWSAGQGKAINEQFF. Here the CDR3 DNA reads TGTGCCTGGAGTGCCGGACAGGGGAAAGCAATCAATGAGCAGTTCTTC. J is TRBJ2-1 and V is TRBV30, with 9 bases that match TRBD1. With 1 base clipped from V and 6 bases from J, the junction kept 10 bases outside the gene matches. The CDR3 has 16 amino acids. CDR1 GTSNPN and CDR2 SVGIG come from the germline V gene (reference sequence).

The rearrangement uses TRBV19 and TRBJ1-2, with D uncertain. Germline CDR1 and CDR2: LNHDA and SQIVND (reference sequence). V was shortened by 7 bases and J by 7 bases, with 10 bases between the two germline ends. The CDR3 is made up of 11 amino acids. DNA of the CDR3: TGTGCCAGTACCTCAGGTTTTGGCTACACCTTC. It codes for CASTSGFGYTF.

This chain links TRBV4-1 with TRBJ1-2; a weak D match, TRBD1 (5 bases). CDR3 size: 15 residues. Germline CDR1 reads MGHRA; CDR2 reads YSYEKL. Trimming removed 0 bases at V and 8 bases at J, with 16 bases between. The CDR3 loop is CASSQDREAFYGYTF. For the CDR3, the DNA is TGCGCCAGCAGCCAAGACAGGGAGGCGTTTTACGGCTACACCTTC.